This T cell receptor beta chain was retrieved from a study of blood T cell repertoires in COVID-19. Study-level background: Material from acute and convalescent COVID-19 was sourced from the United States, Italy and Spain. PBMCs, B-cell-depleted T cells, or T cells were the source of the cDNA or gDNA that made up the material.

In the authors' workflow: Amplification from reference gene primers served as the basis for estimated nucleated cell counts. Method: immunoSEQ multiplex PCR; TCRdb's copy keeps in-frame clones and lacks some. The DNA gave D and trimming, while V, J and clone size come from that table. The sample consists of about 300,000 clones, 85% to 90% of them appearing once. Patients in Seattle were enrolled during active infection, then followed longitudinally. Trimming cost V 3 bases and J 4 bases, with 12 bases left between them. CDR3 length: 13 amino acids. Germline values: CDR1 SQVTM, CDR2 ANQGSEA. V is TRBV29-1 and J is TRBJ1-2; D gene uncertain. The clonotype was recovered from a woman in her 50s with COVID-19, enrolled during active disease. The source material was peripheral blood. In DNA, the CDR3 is TGCAGCGTTGAGACGGCGGATGTCTATGGCTACACCTTC. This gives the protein CSVETADVYGYTF.